Listed below are T cell receptor beta chains from one sample, sequenced in a study of T-cell memory formation after mild COVID-19. MiXCR was run by TCRdb on the 5' RACE reads, yielding one entry per CDR3 protein. The sample yields roughly 320,000 distinct CDR3 sequences, 25% to 30% seen once. The sample taken for sequencing was PBMCs or a T cell subset sorted from them (not recorded which). These receptors were taken from an adult woman who had mild COVID-19 (a few samples of this study predate the infection). Cell type and time point are not known. The CDR3 runs from the conserved cysteine through the conserved F or W. A D gene is named only where the DNA matches it firmly. Clone size appears in some rows only: once, few, many, or a class for an expanded clone.

D gene,clone size,J gene,V gene,CDR3 length,CDR3 DNA,CDR3 protein
.,few,TRBJ2-3,TRBV7-2,16,TGTGCCAGCAGTTACCGACTAAACACTAGCACAGATACGCAGTATTTT,CASSYRLNTSTDTQYF
.,.,TRBJ2-7,TRBV10-3,15,TGTGCCACGCAAAGACACGACCAGGGCACTTACGAGCAGTACTTC,CATQRHDQGTYEQYF
.,few,TRBJ1-2,TRBV19,14,TGTGCCAGTACCCCAGGGGCTCTGTTCGATGGCTACACCTTC,CASTPGALFDGYTF
.,few,TRBJ1-1,TRBV5-1,15,TGCGCCAGCAGCTTGGGAGATGATCGGGACACTGAAGCTTTCTTT,CASSLGDDRDTEAFF
TRBD1,.,TRBJ1-2,TRBV29-1,13,TGCAGCGTTGAAGGGACAGGGGCGGTTGGCTACACCTTC,CSVEGTGAVGYTF
TRBD1,.,TRBJ2-5,TRBV30,15,TGTGCCTGGAGCTTCGGGACAGGGGGGGGTGAGACCCAGTACTTC,CAWSFGTGGGETQYF
.,.,TRBJ1-1,TRBV7-2,15,TGTGCCAGCAGGCTATCGGGACGGTCGAACACTGAAGCTTTCTTT,CASRLSGRSNTEAFF
.,.,TRBJ2-6,TRBV6-5,18,TGTGCCAGCAGTTTGGGCGGTGCGGTCCGCTCTGGGGCCAACGTCCTGACTTTC,CASSLGGAVRSGANVLTF
.,few,TRBJ2-7,TRBV2,14,TGTGCCAGCGGCCGGGCTTTCGTTGGCCGCGAGCAGTACTTC,CASGRAFVGREQYF
.,.,TRBJ2-5,TRBV29-1,11,TGCAGCGTTGGATGGGGCGAGACCCAGTACTTC,CSVGWGETQYF
TRBD1,.,TRBJ1-6,TRBV7-8,15,TGTGCCAGCAGCTTAGGGGGACAGGGGAATTCACCCCTCCACTTT,CASSLGGQGNSPLHF
TRBD2,.,TRBJ2-1,TRBV15,15,TGTGCCACCAGCAGTGAAGCGGGGGGCGCAAATGAGCAGTTCTTC,CATSSEAGGANEQFF
.,.,TRBJ2-7,TRBV10-3,16,TGTGCCATCAGTAGGCGGGACGGATCGAGCTCCTACGAGCAGTACTTC,CAISRRDGSSSYEQYF
.,.,TRBJ1-1,TRBV7-3,14,TGTGCCAGCAGCTTAAAAGGGGTTCGAACTGAAGCTTTCTTT,CASSLKGVRTEAFF
TRBD2,.,TRBJ2-1,TRBV7-9,17,TGTGCCAGCAGCTTAACCACTAGCGGCCCGGCCTACAATGAGCAGTTCTTC,CASSLTTSGPAYNEQFF
.,.,TRBJ2-1,TRBV6-1,11,TGTGCCTGCCGAGCGAACAATGAGCAGTTCTTC,CACRANNEQFF
.,.,TRBJ2-2,TRBV9,16,TGTGCCAGCAGCGTAGTGGCCGGGACCTTCACCGGGGAGCTGTTTTTT,CASSVVAGTFTGELFF
.,few,TRBJ2-7,TRBV12-3/TRBV12-4,14,TGTGCCAGCAGCCCCGAGGGCTCGGGCTACGAGCAGTACTTC,CASSPEGSGYEQYF
.,.,TRBJ1-5,TRBV29-1,13,TGCAGCGTTGAAGTTGGGGGGGGTCAGCCCCAGCATTTT,CSVEVGGGQPQHF
TRBD2,.,TRBJ2-1,TRBV6-2/TRBV6-3,15,TGTGCCAGCAGCCTCCGACTAGCGGGAGAGGCTGAGCAGTTCTTC,CASSLRLAGEAEQFF
.,.,TRBJ2-2,TRBV12-3/TRBV12-4,15,TGTGCCAGCAGTTTGAGGACCATAGCCCCCGGGGAGCTGTTTTTT,CASSLRTIAPGELFF
TRBD2,.,TRBJ2-3,TRBV12-3/TRBV12-4,14,TGTGCCAGCACTAGCGGGCCGCGCACAGATACGCAGTATTTT,CASTSGPRTDTQYF
.,many,TRBJ2-3,TRBV6-5,16,TGTGCCAGCAGTCCCGATACCGGTTCGATCACAGATACGCAGTATTTT,CASSPDTGSITDTQYF
TRBD1,few,TRBJ2-7,TRBV4-1,14,TGCGCCAGCAGCCGGGACAGCAAGCCGTACGAGCAGTACTTC,CASSRDSKPYEQYF
.,few,TRBJ1-1,TRBV10-3,13,TGTGCCATCAGTGGGACGACTCAGGCTGAAGCTTTCTTT,CAISGTTQAEAFF
TRBD1,.,TRBJ2-3,TRBV5-1,15,TGCGCCAGCAGCCGGACAGGGATCGGCTCAGATACGCAGTATTTT,CASSRTGIGSDTQYF